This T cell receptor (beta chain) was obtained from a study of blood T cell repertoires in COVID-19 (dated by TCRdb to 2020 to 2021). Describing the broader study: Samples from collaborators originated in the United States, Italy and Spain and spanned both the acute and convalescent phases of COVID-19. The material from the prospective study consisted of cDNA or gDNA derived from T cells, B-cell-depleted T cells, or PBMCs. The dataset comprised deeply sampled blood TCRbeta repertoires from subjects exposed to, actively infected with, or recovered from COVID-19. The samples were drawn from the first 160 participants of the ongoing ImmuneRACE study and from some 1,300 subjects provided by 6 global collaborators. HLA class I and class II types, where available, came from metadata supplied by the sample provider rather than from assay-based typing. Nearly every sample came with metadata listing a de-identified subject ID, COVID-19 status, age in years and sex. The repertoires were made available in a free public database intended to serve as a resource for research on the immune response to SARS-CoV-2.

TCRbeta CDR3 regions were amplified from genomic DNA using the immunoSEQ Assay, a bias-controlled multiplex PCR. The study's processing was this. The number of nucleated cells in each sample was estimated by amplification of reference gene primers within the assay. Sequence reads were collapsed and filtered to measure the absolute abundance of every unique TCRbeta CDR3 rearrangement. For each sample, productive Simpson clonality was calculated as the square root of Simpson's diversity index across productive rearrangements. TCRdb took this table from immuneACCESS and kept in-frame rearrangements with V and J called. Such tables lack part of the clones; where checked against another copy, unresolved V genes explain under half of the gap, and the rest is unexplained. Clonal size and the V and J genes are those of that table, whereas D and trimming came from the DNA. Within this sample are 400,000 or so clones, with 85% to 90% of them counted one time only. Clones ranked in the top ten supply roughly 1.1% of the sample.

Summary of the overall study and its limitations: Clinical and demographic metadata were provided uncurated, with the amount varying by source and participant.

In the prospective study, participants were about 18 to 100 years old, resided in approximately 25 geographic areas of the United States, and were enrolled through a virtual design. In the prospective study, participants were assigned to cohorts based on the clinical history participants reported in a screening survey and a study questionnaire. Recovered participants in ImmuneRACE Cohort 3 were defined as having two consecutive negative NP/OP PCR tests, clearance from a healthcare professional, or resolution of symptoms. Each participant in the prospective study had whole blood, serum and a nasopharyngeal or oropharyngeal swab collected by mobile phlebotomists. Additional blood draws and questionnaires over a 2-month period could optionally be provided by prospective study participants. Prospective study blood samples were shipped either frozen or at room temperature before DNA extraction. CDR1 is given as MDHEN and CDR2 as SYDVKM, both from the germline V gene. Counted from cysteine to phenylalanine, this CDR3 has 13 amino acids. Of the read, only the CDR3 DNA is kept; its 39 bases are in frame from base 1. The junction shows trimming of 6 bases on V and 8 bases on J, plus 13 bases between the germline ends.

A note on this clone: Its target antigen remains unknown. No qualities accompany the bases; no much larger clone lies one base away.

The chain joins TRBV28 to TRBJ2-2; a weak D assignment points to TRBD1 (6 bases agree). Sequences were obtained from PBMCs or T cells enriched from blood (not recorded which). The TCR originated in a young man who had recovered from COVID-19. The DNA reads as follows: TGTGCCAGCAGACTAGGGGGAGCGGGGGAGCTGTTTTTT. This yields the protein CASRLGGAGELFF.